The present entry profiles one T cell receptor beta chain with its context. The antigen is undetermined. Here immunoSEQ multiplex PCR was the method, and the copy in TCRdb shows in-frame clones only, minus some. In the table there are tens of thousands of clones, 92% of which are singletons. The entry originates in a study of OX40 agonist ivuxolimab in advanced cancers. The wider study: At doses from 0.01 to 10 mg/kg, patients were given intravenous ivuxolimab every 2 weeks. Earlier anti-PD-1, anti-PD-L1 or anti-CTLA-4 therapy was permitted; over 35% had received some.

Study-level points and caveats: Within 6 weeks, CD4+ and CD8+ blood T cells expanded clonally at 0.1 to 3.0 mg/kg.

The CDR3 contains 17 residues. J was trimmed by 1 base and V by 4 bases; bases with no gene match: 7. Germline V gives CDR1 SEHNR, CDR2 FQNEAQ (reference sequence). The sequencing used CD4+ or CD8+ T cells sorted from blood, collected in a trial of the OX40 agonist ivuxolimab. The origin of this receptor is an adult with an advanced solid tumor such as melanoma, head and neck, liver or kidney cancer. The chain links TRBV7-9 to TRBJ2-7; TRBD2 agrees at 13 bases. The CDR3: CASSSIRTSGSSYEQYF. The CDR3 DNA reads TGTGCCAGCAGCTCCATACGGACTAGCGGGAGTTCCTACGAGCAGTACTTC.